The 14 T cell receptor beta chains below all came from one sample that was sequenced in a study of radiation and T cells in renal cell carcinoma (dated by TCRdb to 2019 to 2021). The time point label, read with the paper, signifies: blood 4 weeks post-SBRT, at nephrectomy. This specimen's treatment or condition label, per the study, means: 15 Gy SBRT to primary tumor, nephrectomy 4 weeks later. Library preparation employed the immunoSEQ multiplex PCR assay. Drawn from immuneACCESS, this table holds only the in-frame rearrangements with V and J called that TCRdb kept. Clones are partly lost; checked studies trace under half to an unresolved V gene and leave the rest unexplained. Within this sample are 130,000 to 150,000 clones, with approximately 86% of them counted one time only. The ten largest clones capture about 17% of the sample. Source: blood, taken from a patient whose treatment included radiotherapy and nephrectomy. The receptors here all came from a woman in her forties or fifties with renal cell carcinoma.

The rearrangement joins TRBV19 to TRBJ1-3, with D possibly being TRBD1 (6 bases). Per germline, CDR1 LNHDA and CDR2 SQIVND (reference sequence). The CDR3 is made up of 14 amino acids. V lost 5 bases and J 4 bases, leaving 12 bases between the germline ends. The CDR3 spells CASSLQGEGNTIYF. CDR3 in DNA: TGTGCCAGTAGTCTACAGGGTGAAGGAAACACCATATATTTT.

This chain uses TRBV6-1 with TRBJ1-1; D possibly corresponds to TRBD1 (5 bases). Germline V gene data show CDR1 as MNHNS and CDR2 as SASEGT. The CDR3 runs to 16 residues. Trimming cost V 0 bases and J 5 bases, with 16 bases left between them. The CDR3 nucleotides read TGTGCCAGCAGTGAAGCGCTCGGGGGACGTTGGACTGAAGCTTTCTTT. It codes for CASSEALGGRWTEAFF.

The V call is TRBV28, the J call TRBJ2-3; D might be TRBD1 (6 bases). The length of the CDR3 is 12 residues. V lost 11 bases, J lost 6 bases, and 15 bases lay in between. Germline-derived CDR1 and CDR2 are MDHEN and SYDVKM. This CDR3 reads CAWGLTQDTQYF. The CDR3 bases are TGTGCCTGGGGGCTTACACAGGATACGCAGTATTTT.

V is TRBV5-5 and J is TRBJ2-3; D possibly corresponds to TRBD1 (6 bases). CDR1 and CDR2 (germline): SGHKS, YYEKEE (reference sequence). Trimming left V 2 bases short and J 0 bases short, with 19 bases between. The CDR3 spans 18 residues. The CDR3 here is CASSFDLSDRTSTDTQYF. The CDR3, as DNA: TGTGCCAGCAGCTTCGATTTATCGGACAGAACTAGCACAGATACGCAGTATTTT. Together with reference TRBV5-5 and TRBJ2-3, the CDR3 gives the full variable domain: DAGVTQSPTHLIKTRGQQVTLRCSPISGHKSVSWYQQVLGQGPQFIFQYYEKEERGRGNFPDRFSARQFPNYSSELNVNALLLGDSALYLCASSFDLSDRTSTDTQYFGPGTRLTVL.

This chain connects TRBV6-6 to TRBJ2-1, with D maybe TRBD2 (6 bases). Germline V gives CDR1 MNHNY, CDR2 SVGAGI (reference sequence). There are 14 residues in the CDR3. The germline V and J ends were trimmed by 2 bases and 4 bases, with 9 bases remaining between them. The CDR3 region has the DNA TGTGCCAGCAGTTACGGCGGGGCTTACAATGAGCAGTTCTTC. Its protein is CASSYGGAYNEQFF.

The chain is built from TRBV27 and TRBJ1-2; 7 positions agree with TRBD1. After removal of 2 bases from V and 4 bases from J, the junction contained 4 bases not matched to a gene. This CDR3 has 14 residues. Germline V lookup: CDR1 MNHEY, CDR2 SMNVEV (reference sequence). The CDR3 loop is CASSLRDSGYGYTF. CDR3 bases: TGTGCCAGCAGTTTACGGGACAGCGGCTATGGCTACACCTTC.

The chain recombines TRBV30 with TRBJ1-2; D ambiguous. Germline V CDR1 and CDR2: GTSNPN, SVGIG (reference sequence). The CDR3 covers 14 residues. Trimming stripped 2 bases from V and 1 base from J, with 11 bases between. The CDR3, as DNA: TGTGCCTGGAGTCCTACCCGTTATAACTATGGCTACACCTTC. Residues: CAWSPTRYNYGYTF.

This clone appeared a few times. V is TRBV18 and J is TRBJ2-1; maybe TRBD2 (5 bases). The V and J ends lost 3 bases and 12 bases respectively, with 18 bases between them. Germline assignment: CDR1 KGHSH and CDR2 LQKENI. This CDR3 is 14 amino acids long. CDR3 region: CASSPPLSSLGQFF. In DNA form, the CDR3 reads TGTGCCAGCTCACCCCCACTATCTAGCTTGGGGCAGTTCTTC.

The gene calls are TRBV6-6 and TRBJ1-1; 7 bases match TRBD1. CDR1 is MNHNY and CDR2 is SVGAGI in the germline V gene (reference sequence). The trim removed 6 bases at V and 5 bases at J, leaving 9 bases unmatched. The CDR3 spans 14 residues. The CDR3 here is CASRPQTGKTEAFF. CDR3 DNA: TGTGCCAGCAGACCTCAGACAGGGAAGACTGAAGCTTTCTTT.

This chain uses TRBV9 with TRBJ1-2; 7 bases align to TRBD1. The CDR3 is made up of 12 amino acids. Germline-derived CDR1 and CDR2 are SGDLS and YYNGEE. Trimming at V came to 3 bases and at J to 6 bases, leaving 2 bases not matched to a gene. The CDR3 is CASSADRDGYTF. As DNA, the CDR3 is TGTGCCAGCAGCGCAGACAGGGATGGCTACACCTTC.

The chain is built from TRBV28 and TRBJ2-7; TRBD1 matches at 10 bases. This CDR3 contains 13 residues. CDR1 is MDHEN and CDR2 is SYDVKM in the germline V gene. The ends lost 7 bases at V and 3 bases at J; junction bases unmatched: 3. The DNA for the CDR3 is TGTGCCAGCAAGGGACAGGGGTTCTACGAGCAGTACTTC. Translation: CASKGQGFYEQYF. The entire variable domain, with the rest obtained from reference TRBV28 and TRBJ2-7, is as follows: DVKVTQSSRYLVKRTGEKVFLECVQDMDHENMFWYRQDPGLGLRLIYFSYDVKMKEKGDIPEGYSVSREKKERFSLILESASTNQTSMYLCASKGQGFYEQYFGPGTRLTVT.

CDR3 in amino acids: CASSAGGIARETQYF. The CDR3 nucleotides are TGTGCCAGCAGCGCCGGAGGTATAGCGCGGGAGACCCAGTACTTC. The chain combines TRBV9 with TRBJ2-5, with TRBD2 as a possible D gene (5 bases). Trimming removed 3 bases from V and 5 bases from J, with 17 bases in between. CDR1 is SGDLS, CDR2 YYNGEE, per germline. The CDR3 is made up of 15 amino acids.

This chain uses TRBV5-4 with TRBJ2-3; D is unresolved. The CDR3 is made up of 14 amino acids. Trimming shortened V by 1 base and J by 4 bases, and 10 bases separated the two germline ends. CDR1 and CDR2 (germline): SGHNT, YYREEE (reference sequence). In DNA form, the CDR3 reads TGTGCCAGCAGCTTGCCGTCGAGGCCAGATACGCAGTATTTT. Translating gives CASSLPSRPDTQYF.

CDR3 bases: TGTGCCAGTAGTATTCGGGACCCCACTGACAATGAGCAGTTCTTC. This sequence encodes CASSIRDPTDNEQFF. The chain is built from TRBV19 and TRBJ2-1; D possibly matches TRBD1 or TRBD2 (5 bases each). The germline gives CDR1 LNHDA, CDR2 SQIVND (reference sequence). Trimming pared 3 bases from V and 5 bases from J, leaving 14 bases between. This CDR3 region has 15 residues.